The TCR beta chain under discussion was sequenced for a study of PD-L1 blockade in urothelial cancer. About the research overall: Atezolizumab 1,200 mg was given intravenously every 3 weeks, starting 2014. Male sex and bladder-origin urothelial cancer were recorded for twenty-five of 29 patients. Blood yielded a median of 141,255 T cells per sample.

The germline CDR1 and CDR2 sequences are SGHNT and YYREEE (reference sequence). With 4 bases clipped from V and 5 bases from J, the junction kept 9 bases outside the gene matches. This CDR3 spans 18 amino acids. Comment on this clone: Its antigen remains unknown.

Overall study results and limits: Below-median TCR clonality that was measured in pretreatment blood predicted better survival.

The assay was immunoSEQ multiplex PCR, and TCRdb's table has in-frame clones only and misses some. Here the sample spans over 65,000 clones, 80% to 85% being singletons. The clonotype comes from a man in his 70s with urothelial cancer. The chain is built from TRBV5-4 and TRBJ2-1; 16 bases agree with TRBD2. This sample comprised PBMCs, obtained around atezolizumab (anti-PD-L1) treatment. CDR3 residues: CASSPGLAGGPRDNEQFF. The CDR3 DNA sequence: TGTGCCAGCAGCCCGGGACTAGCGGGAGGGCCGAGGGACAATGAGCAGTTCTTC. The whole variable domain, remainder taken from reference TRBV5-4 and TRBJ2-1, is ETGVTQSPTHLIKTRGQQVTLRCSSQSGHNTVSWYQQALGQGPQFIFQYYREEENGRGNFPPRFSGLQFPNYSSELNVNALELDDSALYLCASSPGLAGGPRDNEQFFGPGTRLTVL.